Each of the 32 T cell receptor beta chains below was sequenced from the same sample in a study of CD4 T cells in relation to SARS-CoV-2 and coronaviruses. Sequencing was performed with immunoSEQ multiplex PCR; in TCRdb, only in-frame clones are kept and a portion is missing. Of about 64,000 clones in the sample, 94% were seen once. The unexposed donors gave CD4+ T cells in about 2010-2019, prior to COVID-19. The sequenced sample consisted of naive CD4+ T cells from PBMCs. Subset here: naive CD4+ T cells isolated by negative enrichment. These receptors were taken from a human donor in good health.

CDR3 in amino acids: CASRDRGIAGELFF. The CDR3 DNA reads as TGTGCCAGTAGGGACAGGGGTATAGCCGGGGAGCTGTTTTTT. V usage is TRBV19 and J usage is TRBJ2-2; 9 bases are a match to TRBD1. With V trimmed by 6 bases and J by 6 bases, 5 bases remained unmatched. This CDR3 has 14 residues. Germline V gene lookup returns CDR1 LNHDA and CDR2 SQIVND (reference sequence). The full variable domain, with the rest looked up from reference TRBV19 and TRBJ2-2, is DGGITQSPKYLFRKEGQNVTLSCEQNLNHDAMYWYRQDPGQGLRLIYYSQIVNDFQKGDIAEGYSVSREKKESFPLTVTSAQKNPTAFYLCASRDRGIAGELFFGEGSRLTVL.

This chain connects TRBV7-2 to TRBJ2-3; 10 bases map to TRBD2. With V trimmed by 5 bases and J by 3 bases, 8 bases remained unmatched. The CDR3 contains 16 residues. Germline values: CDR1 SGHTA, CDR2 FQGNSA. In nucleotides, the CDR3 is TGTGCCAGCAGCCCCAGCGGGAGGGCCGGGACAGATACGCAGTATTTT. Translating gives CASSPSGRAGTDTQYF.

In regard to this clone: Other nucleotide sequences from this sample produce the same CDR3. The V call is TRBV19, the J call TRBJ1-4; 7 bases are a match to TRBD1. The CDR3 length is 13 residues. The V and J ends lost 8 bases and 1 base, in that order; junction bases with no gene match: 1. Germline V gene lookup returns CDR1 LNHDA and CDR2 SQIVND (reference sequence). The CDR3 coding sequence is TGTGCCAGTCGACAGGGAACTAATGAAAAACTGTTTTTT. This gives the protein CASRQGTNEKLFF.

This clone was found a few times. Compared with germline, one end of the junction differs, possibly owing to a read error. J is TRBJ2-2 and V is TRBV6-5, with 11 bases matching TRBD1. The germline CDR1 and CDR2 sequences are MNHEY and SVGAGI. This CDR3 has 16 amino acids. CDR3 DNA sequence: TGTGCCAGCACTTACTCCGGGACAGGGGGCACCGGGGAGCTGTTTTTT. It yields the protein CASTYSGTGGTGELFF.

The chain employs TRBV4-1 and TRBJ1-1; 12 bases fit TRBD1. Germline V gene lookup returns CDR1 MGHRA and CDR2 YSYEKL. V was pared by 0 bases and J by 1 base, with 9 bases of the junction left unmatched. This CDR3 spans 19 amino acids. The CDR3 DNA reads TGCGCCAGCAGCCAAGATCTTTTCGGGACAGGGGGCCGGAACACTGAAGCTTTCTTT. It encodes CASSQDLFGTGGRNTEAFF.

The chain links TRBV15 to TRBJ1-5, with D possibly TRBD1 on 5 matching bases. The CDR3 runs to 16 residues. CDR1 is LNHNV, CDR2 YYDKDF, per germline (reference sequence). V shed 0 bases and J shed 3 bases, with 12 bases lying between them. The CDR3 region has the DNA TGTGCCACCAGCAGAGATCCGGGGGGGAACAATCAGCCCCAGCATTTT. Translation: CATSRDPGGNNQPQHF.

This clone was seen a single time. The chain couples TRBV6-5 to TRBJ2-7; the match to TRBD1 covers 9 bases. This CDR3 has 15 amino acids. Looked up from germline, CDR1 is MNHEY and CDR2 is SVGAGI. The ends lost 4 bases at V and 5 bases at J; junction bases unmatched: 9. CDR3 in amino acids: CASSFTGTGLHEQYF. CDR3 coding DNA: TGTGCCAGCAGTTTTACCGGGACAGGGTTACACGAGCAGTACTTC.

V and J are TRBV27 and TRBJ1-3; D is possibly TRBD1 (5 bases). The germline V and J ends were trimmed by 5 bases and 1 base, with 12 bases remaining between them. Germline CDR1 reads MNHEY; CDR2 reads SMNVEV (reference sequence). The CDR3 runs to 15 residues. Here the CDR3 reads CASSPRALSGNTIYF. The CDR3 DNA reads TGTGCCAGCAGTCCCAGGGCGCTATCTGGAAACACCATATATTTT.

V is TRBV24-1 and J is TRBJ2-5; perhaps TRBD1 as D (5 bases). Deletions cut 6 bases from V and 2 bases from J, with 9 bases between. The CDR3 has 13 residues. Germline assignment: CDR1 KGHDR and CDR2 SFDVKD. CDR3 coding DNA: TGTGCCACCAGTCCGAGACAGCAAGAGACCCAGTACTTC. As protein: CATSPRQQETQYF.

This chain connects TRBV9 to TRBJ2-5, with D unresolved. Germline assignment: CDR1 SGDLS and CDR2 YYNGEE. With 3 bases removed from V and 4 bases from J, the gap between germline ends came to 10 bases. This CDR3 spans 13 amino acids. The CDR3 spells CASSDGSVETQYF. CDR3 in DNA: TGTGCCAGCAGCGACGGATCAGTAGAGACCCAGTACTTC.

This chain links TRBV6-5 with TRBJ1-3; perhaps TRBD1 as D (5 bases). Per germline, CDR1 MNHEY and CDR2 SVGAGI. The CDR3 is 13 residues long. Trimming took 6 bases from V and 9 from J, leaving 15 bases between them. CDR3 DNA sequence: TGTGCCAGCAGGTTAACAGGAGTTTCCACCATATATTTT. Its translation: CASRLTGVSTIYF.

V usage is TRBV28 and J usage is TRBJ2-7; tentative D call: TRBD2 (6 bases). V was trimmed by 5 bases and J by 2 bases, leaving 16 bases between them. CDR3 length: 15 amino acids. Looked up from germline, CDR1 is MDHEN and CDR2 is SYDVKM. Here the CDR3 reads CASSPQETRAYEQYF. The CDR3 DNA reads TGTGCCAGCAGTCCCCAAGAGACTAGGGCCTACGAGCAGTACTTC.

This chain uses TRBV3-1 (or the pseudogene TRBV3-2) with TRBJ2-5; D is possibly TRBD2 (5 bases). The CDR3 is 15 residues long. Trimming took 4 bases from V and 3 from J, leaving 15 bases between them. CDR1 is LGHDT and CDR2 is YNNKEL in the germline V gene (reference sequence). As DNA, the CDR3 is TGTGCCAGCAGCCCCCGCCGGCGGGTGGAAGAGACCCAGTACTTC. Protein sequence: CASSPRRRVEETQYF.

The gene calls are TRBV7-9 and TRBJ2-5; 10 bases are shared with TRBD1. V was pared by 5 bases and J by 2 bases, with 8 bases of the junction left unmatched. The CDR3 has 16 amino acids. Germline V CDR1 and CDR2: SEHNR, FQNEAQ (reference sequence). The CDR3 sequence is CASSAAGTGEQETQYF. The CDR3 nucleotides read TGTGCCAGCAGCGCCGCCGGGACAGGGGAACAAGAGACCCAGTACTTC.

The gene calls are TRBV2 and TRBJ2-4, with 8 nucleotides matching TRBD2. Germline V gene lookup returns CDR1 SNHLY and CDR2 FYNNEI. Germline trimming cut 4 bases from V and 0 bases from J; bases unmatched to any gene: 5. This CDR3 is 16 amino acids long. The CDR3 region has the DNA TGTGCCAGCAGTGTTCCTAGCGGGTTAGCCAAAAACATTCAGTACTTC. Protein sequence: CASSVPSGLAKNIQYF.

The chain links TRBV18 to TRBJ2-2; TRBD2 is a possible D gene (6 bases). Germline CDR1 reads KGHSH; CDR2 reads LQKENI. CDR3 length equals 17 residues. V shed 2 bases and J shed 1 base, with 14 bases lying between them. The CDR3 here is CASSPMEAGLNTGELFF. CDR3 DNA sequence: TGTGCCAGCTCACCAATGGAGGCGGGATTGAACACCGGGGAGCTGTTTTTT.

This chain joins TRBV18 and TRBJ1-6, with unresolved D. Deletions cut 0 bases from V and 0 bases from J, with 12 bases between. CDR1 and CDR2 (germline): KGHSH, LQKENI. This CDR3 region has 18 residues. CDR3 in amino acids: CASSPPKPLGSYNSPLHF. The CDR3 region has the DNA TGTGCCAGCTCACCACCGAAGCCCTTGGGCTCCTATAATTCACCCCTCCACTTT.

V and J are TRBV5-1 and TRBJ2-3, with D uncertain. Germline V CDR1 and CDR2: SGHRS, YFSETQ. The CDR3 consists of 14 residues. Trimming took 0 bases from V and 6 from J, leaving 11 bases between them. The CDR3 DNA reads TGCGCCAGCAGCTTGGTTTGGGTGGCGGATACGCAGTATTTT. This translates into CASSLVWVADTQYF.

The rearrangement joins TRBV15 to TRBJ2-1; 9 bases line up with TRBD2. The V and J ends lost 0 bases and 6 bases, in that order; junction bases with no gene match: 6. This CDR3 is built from 16 residues. Germline V gene lookup returns CDR1 LNHNV and CDR2 YYDKDF (reference sequence). CDR3 residues: CATSRDKAGGSNEQFF. The CDR3 region has the DNA TGTGCCACCAGCAGAGATAAGGCGGGAGGGTCCAATGAGCAGTTCTTC.

For the CDR3, the DNA is TGTGCCACCAGTGAATCCCTCGTGGGCAATCAGCCCCAGCATTTT. Translated, it gives CATSESLVGNQPQHF. The chain links TRBV24-1 to TRBJ1-5; D remains unclear. This CDR3 spans 15 amino acids. Germline CDR1 KGHDR, CDR2 SFDVKD. V was clipped by 4 bases and J by 2 bases, with 11 bases between them.

The chain recombines TRBV5-5 with TRBJ2-6, with no clear D. This CDR3 is built from 15 residues. Between the trimmed V and J ends, which lost 1 base and 4 bases, there was a span of 9 bases. Germline V gene lookup returns CDR1 SGHKS and CDR2 YYEKEE (reference sequence). The CDR3 is CASSLSGSGANVLTF. CDR3 nucleotides: TGTGCCAGCAGCTTGTCAGGTTCCGGGGCCAACGTCCTGACTTTC.

This clone showed up just a few times. The rearrangement uses TRBV3-1 (or the pseudogene TRBV3-2) and TRBJ1-6; 7 bases map to TRBD1. The CDR3 covers 19 residues. Trimming cost V 3 bases and J 6 bases; bases outside gene matches: 17. Germline V gene sequence: CDR1 LGHDT, CDR2 YNNKEL (reference sequence). CDR3 protein: CASSHGLGARDRINSPLHF. DNA of the CDR3: TGTGCCAGCAGCCACGGCTTAGGGGCTCGGGACAGAATTAATTCACCCCTCCACTTT.

The chain has TRBV27 and TRBJ1-2; D unresolved. This CDR3 contains 14 residues. Per germline, CDR1 MNHEY and CDR2 SMNVEV (reference sequence). Trimming shortened V by 0 bases and J by 7 bases, and 12 bases separated the two germline ends. The CDR3 sequence: CASSLSGGVGGYTF. The CDR3, as DNA: TGTGCCAGCAGTTTATCTGGCGGGGTCGGTGGCTACACCTTC.

This clone was observed once. The rearrangement uses TRBV19 and TRBJ2-2; 7 bases align to TRBD2. This CDR3 is built from 16 residues. The J segment lost 3 bases and the V segment lost 3 bases, leaving 7 bases of the junction unmatched. Germline loops: CDR1 LNHDA, CDR2 SQIVND (reference sequence). The CDR3 protein is CASSIRTRGDTGELFF. The CDR3 DNA reads TGTGCCAGTAGTATTAGGACTAGAGGGGACACCGGGGAGCTGTTTTTT.

The CDR3 loop is CASSPGQGGTDTQYF. The CDR3 bases are TGTGCCAGCTCACCGGGACAGGGGGGCACAGATACGCAGTATTTT. The chain has TRBV18 and TRBJ2-3; 11 nucleotides line up with TRBD1. With 3 bases clipped from V and 1 base from J, the junction kept 0 bases outside the gene matches. The CDR3 contains 15 residues. From germline, CDR1 is KGHSH and CDR2 LQKENI.

V is TRBV14 and J is TRBJ1-1, with 7 nucleotides matching TRBD1. The CDR3 sequence is 14 residues long. Trimming removed 3 bases from V and 5 bases from J; junction bases left unmatched: 6. CDR1 is SGHDN and CDR2 is FVKESK in the germline V gene. The DNA of the CDR3 is TGTGCCAGCAGCCACGGACAGGTTAGGACTGAAGCTTTCTTT. Residues: CASSHGQVRTEAFF.

The V and J genes are TRBV5-1 and TRBJ2-7, with TRBD2 identical over 11 bases. The CDR3 has 16 residues. Germline values: CDR1 SGHRS, CDR2 YFSETQ. Trimming took 2 bases from V and 2 from J; bases not matched to a gene: 6. The chain's CDR3 is CASSLTSGSYPYEQYF. Written as DNA, the CDR3 is TGCGCCAGCAGCTTAACTAGCGGGAGTTACCCCTACGAGCAGTACTTC.

This chain links TRBV14 with TRBJ2-1, with 9 nucleotides matching TRBD2. This CDR3 region has 16 residues. Germline loops: CDR1 SGHDN, CDR2 FVKESK. Trimming took 1 base from V and 8 from J; bases not matched to a gene: 9. The CDR3 DNA is TGTGCCAGCAGCCAAGGGGGGAGCGGGAGGCGCTATGAGCAGTTCTTC. It is translated as CASSQGGSGRRYEQFF.

The chain is built from TRBV28 and TRBJ2-1; D ambiguous. CDR3 length: 15 residues. V dropped 7 bases and J dropped 2 bases, with 15 bases sitting between them. Germline V gene data show CDR1 as MDHEN and CDR2 as SYDVKM. The DNA for the CDR3 is TGTGCCAGCAAAACGGCCCCGTCGCCCTACAATGAGCAGTTCTTC. It yields the protein CASKTAPSPYNEQFF. The variable domain in full, completed from reference TRBV28 and TRBJ2-1, reads DVKVTQSSRYLVKRTGEKVFLECVQDMDHENMFWYRQDPGLGLRLIYFSYDVKMKEKGDIPEGYSVSREKKERFSLILESASTNQTSMYLCASKTAPSPYNEQFFGPGTRLTVL.

The chain links TRBV24-1 to TRBJ1-4, with a tentative D call TRBD1 (5 bases). The CDR3 covers 14 residues. Germline V gene sequence: CDR1 KGHDR, CDR2 SFDVKD. The V and J ends lost 5 bases and 6 bases respectively, with 12 bases between them. The CDR3 DNA reads TGTGCCACCAGTGCGGCAGGGAGCGATGAAAAACTGTTTTTT. This encodes CATSAAGSDEKLFF.

The CDR3 reads CASSNRLGTPGGSYNEQFF. CDR3 bases: TGTGCCAGCAGCAATCGGTTGGGAACACCGGGGGGCTCCTACAATGAGCAGTTCTTC. The J gene is TRBJ2-1, the V gene TRBV21-1; the table calls TRBD2, which could not be checked here. TRBV21-1 is a recognized pseudogene. The length of the CDR3 is 19 residues.

The chain combines TRBV19 with TRBJ2-7; 8 bases line up with TRBD1. The CDR3 sequence is 14 residues long. V was clipped by 6 bases and J by 1 base; unmatched bases: 5. Germline loops: CDR1 LNHDA, CDR2 SQIVND (reference sequence). CDR3 sequence reads: CASRAGGGSYEQYF. The CDR3 region has the DNA TGTGCCAGTAGGGCAGGGGGCGGTTCCTACGAGCAGTACTTC.